The 20 T cell receptor beta chains below come from one sample, sequenced in a study of T cell repertoires in cytomegalovirus infection (dated by TCRdb to between 2017 and 2020). The treatment or condition label corresponds to: in vitro stimulation with specific CMV peptide epitopes to enrich CMV-specific T cells. Antigens for these TCRs are unknown. For sequencing, an Illumina HiSeq 1500 was employed. In-frame beta chains were kept once TCRdb had trimmed the public reads at Q25 with fastp and called clones with MiXCR. Entries are consolidated by CDR3 protein sequence, retaining the most common genes and DNA. The sample profile shows a few hundred thousand distinct CDR3 sequences; 20% to 25% of them were found once. The ten largest clones take up about an eighth of the sample. Sequenced material: cultured PBMCs, taken from culture after CMV antigen stimulation. All receptors come from a human donor in good health (CMV status not recorded). Some clones in this sample may be carry-over from other donors' samples.

This chain links TRBV3-1 with TRBJ1-6, with a possible D match to TRBD1 (5 bases). The CDR3 has 14 amino acids. The V gene lost 3 bases and the J gene lost 7 bases, with 10 bases spanning the gap. Germline loops: CDR1 LGHDT, CDR2 YNNKEL (reference sequence). The CDR3 DNA follows: TGTGCCAGCAGCCAGGGCAGGGCGAATTCACCCCTCCACTTT. It is translated as CASSQGRANSPLHF.

This chain links TRBV4-1 with TRBJ1-3; D uncertain. Trimming stripped 0 bases from V and 1 base from J, with 19 bases between. This CDR3 region has 19 residues. Germline assignment: CDR1 MGHRA and CDR2 YSYEKL. The CDR3 nucleotides are TGCGCCAGCAGCCAAGATAGTGGTACAACTTTCGCATCTGGAAACACCATATATTTT. Encoded protein: CASSQDSGTTFASGNTIYF.

The table lists this clonotype with many counts. The chain has TRBV7-2 and TRBJ2-1; the D gene is possibly TRBD2 (6 bases). Trimming shortened V by 1 base and J by 9 bases, and 19 bases separated the two germline ends. The CDR3 contains 16 residues. The germline V gene has CDR1 SGHTA and CDR2 FQGNSA. The CDR3 spells CASSLESGLPSAEQFF. DNA for the CDR3: TGTGCCAGCAGCTTAGAGTCGGGACTTCCCTCCGCTGAGCAGTTCTTC.

The V call is TRBV7-9, the J call TRBJ2-5, with TRBD1 matching 9 bases. J was trimmed by 1 base and V by 5 bases; bases with no gene match: 8. The CDR3 sequence is 16 residues long. Germline CDR1 is SEHNR and CDR2 is FQNEAQ (reference sequence). For the CDR3, the DNA is TGTGCCAGCAGCCTAGGACAGGGGACCTTCCAAGAGACCCAGTACTTC. This translates into CASSLGQGTFQETQYF.

This clonotype was counted only a few times. This chain uses TRBV7-9 with TRBJ2-7, with 7 bases that match TRBD2. CDR3 length: 14 amino acids. Looked up from germline, CDR1 is SEHNR and CDR2 is FQNEAQ (reference sequence). V dropped 3 bases and J dropped 5; count of bases not matched to a gene: 7. The CDR3 loop is CASSFPAGSNEQYF. The CDR3 DNA reads TGTGCCAGCAGCTTTCCAGCGGGATCCAACGAGCAGTACTTC.

This clonotype has more than one count but fewer than ten. The rearrangement joins TRBV7-9 to TRBJ2-3; 13 nucleotides line up with TRBD2. V dropped 5 bases and J dropped 3; count of bases not matched to a gene: 5. Germline values: CDR1 SEHNR, CDR2 FQNEAQ (reference sequence). There are 16 residues in the CDR3. This CDR3 is CASSRTGLAGTDTQYF. The CDR3 DNA reads as TGTGCCAGCAGCCGCACGGGACTAGCGGGAACAGATACGCAGTATTTT.

DNA of the CDR3: TGTGCCTGGAGGGCAGCCGGGGGAGGCACAGATACGCAGTATTTT. It is translated as CAWRAAGGGTDTQYF. The genes are TRBV30 and TRBJ2-3; tentative D call: TRBD2 (6 bases). Germline V gene sequence: CDR1 GTSNPN, CDR2 SVGIG (reference sequence). This CDR3 has 15 residues. The V and J ends lost 3 bases and 1 base respectively, with 14 bases between them. Based on the CDR3 plus reference TRBV30 and TRBJ2-3, the full variable domain is SQTIHQWPATLVQPVGSPLSLECTVEGTSNPNLYWYRQAAGRGLQLLFYSVGIGQISSEVPQNLSASRPQDRQFILSSKKLLLSDSGFYLCAWRAAGGGTDTQYFGPGTRLTVL.

This clonotype was recorded at least ten times. Relative to the germline gene, one junction end is altered; a read error may explain this. V and J are TRBV6-1 and TRBJ2-7; 7 bases map to TRBD1. In germline, CDR1 is MNHNS, CDR2 SASEGT. The CDR3 runs 12 residues. The CDR3 nucleotides are TGTGCCAGCAGTCCAAGACCGGGACAGCAAGACTTC. The encoded protein is CASSPRPGQQDF.

This clonotype has ten or more counts. This chain joins TRBV12-3 or TRBV12-4 and TRBJ2-5; D is unresolved. V was pared by 1 base and J by 5 bases, with 11 bases between. The CDR3 consists of 14 residues. The CDR3 reads CASSLGVTRETQYF. Here the CDR3 DNA reads TGTGCCAGCAGTTTAGGAGTAACTCGGGAGACCCAGTACTTC.

The chain combines TRBV5-1 with TRBJ1-1, with D uncertain. This CDR3 is 13 amino acids long. The V gene lost 5 bases and the J gene lost 1 base, with 9 bases spanning the gap. CDR1 and CDR2 from the germline V gene are SGHRS and YFSETQ. The CDR3 nucleotides read TGCGCCAGCAGTCCCTACAAGAACACTGAAGCTTTCTTT. Protein product: CASSPYKNTEAFF.

The gene calls are TRBV6-2 or TRBV6-3 and TRBJ1-1; D perhaps matches TRBD1 (5 bases). The CDR3 loop spans 13 amino acids. Germline V CDR1 and CDR2: MNHEY, SVGEGT. With 5 bases removed from V and 4 bases from J, the gap between germline ends came to 11 bases. The CDR3 DNA follows: TGTGCCAGCAGTATGGGGCCGGTCACTGAAGCTTTCTTT. Translation: CASSMGPVTEAFF.

V usage is TRBV11-2 and J usage is TRBJ2-7, with TRBD2 matching 7 bases. The CDR3 sequence is 13 residues long. The J segment lost 7 bases and the V segment lost 5 bases, leaving 8 bases of the junction unmatched. The germline V gene has CDR1 SGHAT and CDR2 FQNNGV. The CDR3 sequence: CASSQGGAREQYV. In DNA form, the CDR3 reads TGTGCCAGCAGCCAGGGAGGGGCGAGGGAGCAGTACGTC.

This chain links TRBV5-4 with TRBJ2-5, with 9 positions matching TRBD2. With 0 bases clipped from V and 2 bases from J, the junction kept 8 bases outside the gene matches. Per the germline V gene, CDR1 is SGHNT and CDR2 is YYREEE (reference sequence). The CDR3 sequence is 17 residues long. The CDR3 DNA is TGTGCCAGCAGCTTGGGCGGACTAGCGCTATCTCAAGAGACCCAGTACTTC. Translated: CASSLGGLALSQETQYF.

This clonotype was counted ten times or more. The gene calls are TRBV7-2 and TRBJ2-5; D perhaps matches TRBD1 (6 bases). CDR3 size: 16 residues. Germline V gene sequence: CDR1 SGHTA, CDR2 FQGNSA. V gave up 1 base and J gave up 1 base, with 13 bases separating them. The CDR3 here is CASSLEMWTAQETQYF. In nucleotides, the CDR3 is TGTGCCAGCAGCTTAGAGATGTGGACAGCCCAAGAGACCCAGTACTTC.

The chain has TRBV5-1 and TRBJ2-3; the D is unclear. With 3 bases removed from V and 1 base from J, the gap between germline ends came to 6 bases. The V gene's germline CDR1 is SGHRS and CDR2 YFSETQ. CDR3 length equals 13 residues. The CDR3: CASSSPRTDTQYF. The CDR3 DNA follows: TGCGCCAGCAGCTCGCCGCGCACAGATACGCAGTATTTT.

This clonotype was recorded a few times. V and J are TRBV12-3 or TRBV12-4 and TRBJ2-3; D possibly corresponds to TRBD2 (5 bases). V gave up 11 bases and J gave up 2 bases, with 14 bases separating them. The CDR3 is 13 amino acids. CDR3 in amino acids: CAGSDRNTDTQYF. DNA for the CDR3: TGTGCCGGTAGCGATCGAAACACAGATACGCAGTATTTT.

This clonotype was seen a few times. This chain links TRBV6-1 with TRBJ1-1, with 7 bases aligning to TRBD1. CDR3 length: 14 amino acids. Looked up from germline, CDR1 is MNHNS and CDR2 is SASEGT. V dropped 6 bases and J dropped 5; count of bases not matched to a gene: 9. CDR3 loop: CASRTRGGLTEAFF. For the CDR3, the DNA is TGTGCCAGCAGGACCAGGGGGGGGTTAACTGAAGCTTTCTTT.

The chain recombines TRBV19 with TRBJ1-5; TRBD1 aligns across 9 bases. The CDR3 runs 16 residues. V was clipped by 8 bases and J by 2 bases; unmatched bases: 10. CDR1 and CDR2 (germline): LNHDA, SQIVND (reference sequence). As DNA, the CDR3 is TGTGCCAGTCACCCCAACAGGGGGCTGGGCAATCAGCCCCAGCATTTT. Translating it yields CASHPNRGLGNQPQHF.

J is TRBJ2-2 and V is TRBV6-1; D gene unclear. V shed 0 bases and J shed 2 bases, with 10 bases lying between them. CDR1 is MNHNS, CDR2 SASEGT, per germline. CDR3 length: 16 amino acids. CDR3 sequence: CASSEAGSINTGELFF. The CDR3 DNA is TGTGCCAGCAGTGAAGCGGGATCGATTAACACCGGGGAGCTGTTTTTT.

This clonotype was detected only once. The chain combines TRBV2 with TRBJ1-5; D gene uncertain. This CDR3 contains 17 residues. V shed 1 base and J shed 3 bases, with 16 bases lying between them. From germline, CDR1 is SNHLY and CDR2 FYNNEI. CDR3: CASSEEVGVSYNQPQHF. The CDR3 DNA sequence: TGTGCCAGCAGTGAAGAGGTAGGCGTGAGTTACAATCAGCCCCAGCATTTT.